The sequence of this TCR beta chain was determined in a study of CD8 T cells in ankylosing spondylitis (dated by TCRdb to about 2017). About the investigation overall: To find TCR variants linked to disease, the study profiled T cell receptor beta repertoires in ankylosing spondylitis patients and healthy donors. In total, the full study cohort was made up of roughly 110 healthy donors and 25 ankylosing spondylitis patients. Peripheral blood was sampled, and synovial fluid was additionally collected from ankylosing spondylitis patients. What the research found in general, with its limitations: A TCR beta motif made up of several highly homologous amino acid variants appeared to be characteristic of blood from ankylosing spondylitis patients. The disease-linked clones were reported to be significantly enriched in matched synovial fluid samples from ankylosing spondylitis patients. Some TCR beta motif variants had previously been reported in synovial fluid and blood of reactive arthritis patients, which suggested common disease-initiation mechanisms. A CD8+ phenotype was shown by the disease-linked clones, which were found at relatively low frequencies in peripheral blood.

Turning to this clonotype: Its antigen has not been determined. A much bigger clone sits one base away, suggesting this may be a read error.

Sequenced on an Illumina HiSeq 2500. TCR beta libraries were prepared by quantitative 5'-RACE with molecular barcodes. In the source study's methods: A new computational method based on a probabilistic model of VDJ rearrangement was used to identify disease-linked TCR variants. Through fastp at Q25 and MiXCR, TCRdb rebuilt clones from the public reads, retaining in-frame beta chains. Rows are combined by CDR3 protein, so each entry shows the most common genes and DNA. The V and J calls here are based on TCRdb, not the publication. The sample yields under 200,000 distinct CDR3 sequences; 9.5% to 13% were counted once. The top ten clonotypes cover just under 30% of the sample. The CDR3 has 14 amino acids, counting the end cysteine and phenylalanine. Just CDR3 DNA is preserved here, 42 bases in frame from base 1. V sheds 4 bases and J sheds 9 bases, leaving 14 bases between their ends. CDR1 and CDR2 were assigned from the germline V gene as SGDLS and YYNGEE.

This clonotype was obtained from a male donor with ankylosing spondylitis or in good health (not recorded which). The chain links TRBV9 with TRBJ1-6; a confident D gene designation cannot be given. The sequenced material came from blood, either unsorted or a sorted T cell fraction (not recorded which). The CDR3 reads as follows: CASSRASSASPLHF. The DNA sequence is as follows: TGTGCCAGCAGCAGGGCAAGTTCGGCTTCACCCCTCCACTTT.